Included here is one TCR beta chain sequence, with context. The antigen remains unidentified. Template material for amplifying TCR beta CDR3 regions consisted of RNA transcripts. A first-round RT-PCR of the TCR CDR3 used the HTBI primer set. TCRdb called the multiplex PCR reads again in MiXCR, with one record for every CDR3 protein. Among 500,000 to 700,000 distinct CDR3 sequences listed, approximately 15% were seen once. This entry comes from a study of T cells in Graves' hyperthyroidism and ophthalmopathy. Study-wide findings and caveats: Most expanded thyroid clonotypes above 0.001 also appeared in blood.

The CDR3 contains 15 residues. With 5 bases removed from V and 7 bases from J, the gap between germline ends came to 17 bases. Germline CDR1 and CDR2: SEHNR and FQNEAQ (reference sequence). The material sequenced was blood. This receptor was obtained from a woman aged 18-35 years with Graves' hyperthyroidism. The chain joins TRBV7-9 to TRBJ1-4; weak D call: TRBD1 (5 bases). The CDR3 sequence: CASSAARGIGEKLFF. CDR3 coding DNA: TGTGCCAGCAGCGCAGCACGGGGGATAGGTGAAAAACTGTTTTTT.